These 21 T cell receptor beta chains share one sample of origin, sequenced in a study of vaccination and CD4 T cells after COVID-19. Sequencing of the DNA from cultured CD4+ T cells was carried out with the Oncomine TCR Beta short-read assay. TCRdb fed the PCR reads into MiXCR, producing one record per CDR3 protein. The sample holds 11,000 to 15,000 distinct CDR3 sequences, about 29% seen once. Their recognized antigens are unknown. Treatment meaning: roughly 11-day PBMC culture with coronavirus spike peptide pools or control peptides (ViraFEST assay). The sample was cultured CD4+ T cells from blood. These receptors were obtained from a human donor with COVID-19.

A few counts support this clonotype. This chain links TRBV25-1 with TRBJ1-1; D is unclear. Germline V gene sequence: CDR1 MGHDK, CDR2 SYGVNS. The CDR3 is made up of 12 amino acids. V lost 4 bases, J lost 1 base, and 4 bases lay in between. CDR3 protein: CASSGQNTEAFF. The CDR3 bases are TGTGCCAGCAGTGGACAGAACACTGAAGCTTTCTTT.

The V and J genes are TRBV29-1 and TRBJ2-3, with 8 bases that match TRBD1. The junction had 4 bases not matched to a gene; V was cut back by 7 bases and J by 4 bases. Per the germline V gene, CDR1 is SQVTM and CDR2 is ANQGSEA. This CDR3 is built from 12 residues. The DNA for the CDR3 is TGCAGCGCCGGACAGGGCCCAGATACGCAGTATTTT. Translated, it gives CSAGQGPDTQYF.

In this sample, this clonotype turned up a few times. This chain links TRBV7-9 with TRBJ2-1, with a weak D call TRBD2 (5 bases). The CDR3 runs 14 residues. CDR1 is SEHNR and CDR2 is FQNEAQ in the germline V gene (reference sequence). Trimming removed 5 bases from V and 5 bases from J, with 13 bases in between. The CDR3 nucleotides are TGTGCCAGCAGCCGGGGTGGATTGGACAATGAGCAGTTCTTC. Protein product: CASSRGGLDNEQFF.

About this clonotype itself: One junction end disagrees with the germline gene, perhaps due to a read error. The chain carries TRBV5-4 and TRBJ2-7; tentative D call: TRBD2 (5 bases). There are 17 residues in the CDR3. The germline CDR1 and CDR2 sequences are SGHNT and YYREEE (reference sequence). CDR3 coding DNA: TGTGCCAGCAGCGGGTTAGCGACTCCCGGCCAACTACGAGCAGTACGCTTC. As protein: CASSGLATPGQLRAVRF. Full variable domain (remainder filled in from reference TRBV5-4 and TRBJ2-7): ETGVTQSPTHLIKTRGQQVTLRCSSQSGHNTVSWYQQALGQGPQFIFQYYREEENGRGNFPPRFSGLQFPNYSSELNVNALELDDSALYLCASSGLATPGQLRAVRFGPGTRLTVT.

This chain connects TRBV4-1 to TRBJ2-7; 8 bases line up with TRBD2. CDR3 length: 16 residues. V trimming: 0 bases; J trimming: 0 bases; junction bases outside the gene matches: 4. Germline V gene sequence: CDR1 MGHRA, CDR2 YSYEKL. The CDR3 loop is CASSQDASGGSYEQYF. CDR3 nucleotide sequence: TGCGCCAGCAGCCAAGATGCCAGCGGGGGCTCCTACGAGCAGTACTTC.

V usage is TRBV29-1 and J usage is TRBJ1-3; TRBD1 matches 7 bases. V was pared by 4 bases and J by 2 bases, with 2 bases of the junction left unmatched. Germline CDR1 and CDR2: SQVTM and ANQGSEA. The CDR3 is made up of 13 amino acids. CDR3 in amino acids: CSVGQGAGNTIYF. The CDR3 coding sequence is TGCAGCGTTGGACAGGGAGCTGGAAACACCATATATTTT. The whole variable domain, filled in from reference TRBV29-1 and TRBJ1-3, reads SAVISQKPSRDICQRGTSLTIQCQVDSQVTMMFWYRQQPGQSLTLIATANQGSEATYESGFVIDKFPISRPNLTFSTLTVSNMSPEDSSIYLCSVGQGAGNTIYFGEGSWLTVV.

Only a few counts were recorded for this clonotype. The CDR3 DNA follows: TGTGCCTGGAGTGTCCTAGGGGTCGCCGGGGAGCTGTTTTTT. As protein: CAWSVLGVAGELFF. The V and J genes are TRBV30 and TRBJ2-2, with D possibly being TRBD1 (5 bases). The germline V gene has CDR1 GTSNPN and CDR2 SVGIG (reference sequence). V was pared by 0 bases and J by 6 bases, with 11 bases between. CDR3 size: 14 residues.

CDR3 residues: CASSFVGELFF. CDR3 in DNA: TGTGCCAGCAGCTTCGTCGGGGAGCTGTTTTTT. The chain employs TRBV7-2 and TRBJ2-2; D is ambiguous. The germline V gene has CDR1 SGHTA and CDR2 FQGNSA. This CDR3 contains 11 residues. V was clipped by 3 bases and J by 7 bases, with 3 bases between them.

The rearrangement links TRBV20-1 to TRBJ2-1; TRBD2 matches 13 bases. The CDR3 is made up of 14 amino acids. V trimming: 5 bases; J trimming: 3 bases; junction bases outside the gene matches: 1. Germline V gene lookup returns CDR1 DFQATT and CDR2 SNEGSKA (reference sequence). As DNA, the CDR3 is TGCAGTGCTCGACTAGCGGGGGGCTACAATGAGCAGTTCTTC. The encoded protein is CSARLAGGYNEQFF.

This clonotype was seen more than once but under ten times. This chain joins TRBV7-8 and TRBJ1-5, with D unclear. V was cut by 1 base and J by 0 bases, with 7 bases left in between. From germline, CDR1 is SGHVS and CDR2 FQNEAQ. This CDR3 spans 15 amino acids. The CDR3 here is CASSLVSNSNQPQHF. The CDR3 bases are TGTGCCAGCAGCTTAGTCTCCAATAGCAATCAGCCCCAGCATTTT.

The chain recombines TRBV12-3 or TRBV12-4 with TRBJ1-6; no firm D call. V was cut by 4 bases and J by 8 bases, with 6 bases left in between. The CDR3 extends over 12 amino acids. CDR3 in amino acids: CASSSGHSPLHF. In DNA, the CDR3 is TGTGCCAGCAGTTCCGGGCATTCACCCCTCCACTTT.

This clonotype is termed medium-sized (0.01 to 0.1%). Written as DNA, the CDR3 is TGCAGTGCTAGAGAAACTACAGGGGGTCCGCAGCCCCAGCATTTT. Translating gives CSARETTGGPQPQHF. The chain joins TRBV20-1 to TRBJ1-5, with 8 nucleotides matching TRBD1. Trimming removed 0 bases from V and 7 bases from J; junction bases left unmatched: 8. The CDR3 has 15 amino acids. In germline, CDR1 is DFQATT, CDR2 SNEGSKA (reference sequence).

V and J are TRBV19 and TRBJ2-6; 9 nucleotides line up with TRBD1. Trimming at V came to 3 bases and at J to 0 bases, leaving 9 bases not matched to a gene. Germline V gives CDR1 LNHDA, CDR2 SQIVND (reference sequence). The CDR3 totals 19 residues. CDR3 nucleotide sequence: TGTGCCAGTAGTATTAAAGGACAGGGGCCCACCTCTGGGGCCAACGTCCTGACTTTC. It is translated as CASSIKGQGPTSGANVLTF.

The genes are TRBV6-5 and TRBJ1-6, with TRBD1 matching over 10 bases. After removal of 0 bases from V and 0 bases from J, the junction contained 8 bases not matched to a gene. This CDR3 region has 20 residues. Germline lookup yields CDR1 MNHEY and CDR2 SVGAGI. CDR3 sequence reads: CASSYSTGQGSSSYNSPLHF. CDR3 bases: TGTGCCAGCAGTTACTCAACGGGACAGGGGTCCTCCTCCTATAATTCACCCCTCCACTTT.

This clonotype rates as medium-sized. The chain uses TRBV6-1 and TRBJ2-7; 11 bases fit TRBD2. The germline CDR1 and CDR2 sequences are MNHNS and SASEGT. The CDR3 spans 13 residues. V trimming: 9 bases; J trimming: 2 bases; junction bases outside the gene matches: 3. The CDR3 DNA reads as TGTGCCAGTTTACTAGCGGGAGCCTACGAGCAGTACTTC. Its protein is CASLLAGAYEQYF.

The genes are TRBV29-1 and TRBJ1-1, with TRBD1 identical over 7 bases. Germline CDR1 and CDR2: SQVTM and ANQGSEA. The CDR3 covers 12 residues. In nucleotides, the CDR3 is TGCACCTTGACAGGGAAGAACACTGAAGCTTTCTTT. It specifies CTLTGKNTEAFF.

As concerns this clonotype: Mismatch with germline at one junction end may stem from a read error. V gene TRBV19 combines with J gene TRBJ1-1; D not certain. Per germline, CDR1 LNHDA and CDR2 SQIVND (reference sequence). The length of the CDR3 is 11 residues. The CDR3 nucleotides read TGTACCAGTAGTATAAAGGTAGTAGCTTTCTTT. Translation: CTSSIKVVAFF.

This chain joins TRBV20-1 and TRBJ1-2; possible D gene TRBD1, 5 bases. The germline CDR1 and CDR2 sequences are DFQATT and SNEGSKA (reference sequence). The CDR3 length is 14 residues. V was clipped by 0 bases and J by 4 bases, with 12 bases between them. CDR3 in DNA: TGCAGTGCTAGAGAAAGCGGCAGGGCCTATGGCTACACCTTC. Protein: CSARESGRAYGYTF.

This clonotype was observed a few times. The chain is built from TRBV6-1 and TRBJ2-7; D call uncertain. The CDR3 loop spans 14 amino acids. Trimming removed 3 bases at V and 3 bases at J, with 12 bases between. The germline V gene encodes CDR1 MNHNS and CDR2 SASEGT. The CDR3 bases are TGTGCCAGCAGTGATCCGCTGGCCAACTACGAGCAGTACTTC. Translating it yields CASSDPLANYEQYF.

The genes are TRBV4-2 and TRBJ2-3, with TRBD2 matching 8 bases. The CDR3 has 14 residues. Trimming removed 11 bases from V and 4 bases from J; junction bases left unmatched: 11. Germline V gene lookup returns CDR1 LGHNA and CDR2 YNFKEQ. The DNA of the CDR3 is TGTGCCTCCGCCTCGGGGGGGTCCCCAGATACGCAGTATTTT. As protein: CASASGGSPDTQYF.

The chain is built from TRBV12-3 or TRBV12-4 and TRBJ2-3, with no clear D. V lost 2 bases and J lost 0, with 12 bases in between. There are 16 residues in the CDR3. The CDR3 nucleotides read TGTGCCAGCAGTTTACGTGGGCGCCCCAGCACAGATACGCAGTATTTT. This codes for CASSLRGRPSTDTQYF.